This T cell receptor beta chain originates from a study of T-cell memory formation after mild COVID-19 (dated by TCRdb to the early 2020s). General notes on the study: TCR sequence clusters from the two donors were largely donor specific. Longitudinal TCRalpha and TCRbeta repertoire sequencing tracked T-cell clones expanding and contracting after mild COVID-19 in two donors. Two young, previously healthy adult volunteers made up the cohort, one male and one female.

Overall study results and their limits: From day 15 to 85, contracting clones showed balanced CD4/CD8 phenotypes, whereas a second wave of clones that expanded from day 15 to 37 leaned towards CD4+. SARS-CoV-2 specificity of the second-wave clones peaking on day 37 was not confirmed. Contracting CD4+ clones appeared mostly in the CM and EM memory subsets, whereas CD8+ clones were enriched in EMRA. The study covered only a couple of mild cases, and larger cohorts including severe cases with pre-infection samples were considered necessary. Some responding clones were detected in pre-infection memory, which suggested that pre-existing cross-reactive memory T cells had joined the SARS-CoV-2 response.

This clonotype was observed a few times. Its antigen remains unidentified. Base qualities were left out, and no much larger clone turns up one base away. The reads were generated on an Illumina NovaSeq 6000. cDNA libraries for TCRalpha and TCRbeta were prepared by 5'RACE using constant-segment primers, with sample barcodes and unique molecular identifiers added. Trizol reagent was used to extract RNA from every sample. The libraries were amplified in two PCR steps, and the second step added a second sample barcode and Illumina TruSeq adapters. The libraries were sequenced on an Illumina NovaSeq using 2 x 150 bp paired-end reads. The paper's processing steps were these. Demultiplexing of reads and collapsing into UMI-guided consensus sequences were performed with migec v1.2.7. Using mixcr v2.1.11, UMI consensuses were aligned to TRA and TRB V and J templates and then assembled into clonotypes. A clonotype was counted as expanded or contracted only when both edgeR and NoisET called the clonotype significant, with the noise models trained on biological replicates. For edgeR calls, a false discovery rate-adjusted p below 0.01 and a log2 fold-change threshold of 1 were applied. As an exploratory analysis of dynamics, PCA with hierarchical clustering was applied to max-normalized trajectories of the 1000 most abundant clonotypes. Each responding clone was given a CD4 or CD8 phenotype based on the CD4+ and CD8+ repertoires, which had been sequenced separately. Through fastp at Q25 and MiXCR, TCRdb rebuilt clones from the public reads, retaining in-frame beta chains. All rows with the same CDR3 protein become a single entry with the most common DNA and genes. TCRdb, not the original authors, processed these V and J calls. This sample gives around 200,000 distinct CDR3 sequences in total; around a sixth of them show up just once. 3% to 4.5% of the sample belongs to the ten largest clones.

V is reduced by 3 bases and J by 0 bases, leaving a spacing of 10 bases between them. The CDR3 measures 15 amino acids from cysteine to phenylalanine. Solely the CDR3 DNA is kept, with 45 bases framed from the first base. Based on the germline V gene, the CDR1 and CDR2 sequences are SGHTA and FQGNSA. Ficoll-Paque density gradient centrifugation was the method used to isolate PBMCs. Sequenced sample: PBMCs or a T cell subset sorted from them (not recorded which). The TCR originated in a man younger than 35 who had mild COVID-19 (a few samples of this study predate the infection). The sample titles of this study are shuffled in the database, so cell type and time point are left out; the donor was told from shared clones. The sequence links TRBV7-2 to TRBJ2-3; the D region possibly corresponds to TRBD1 (5 bases align). The CDR3 protein sequence reads: CASSFQTESTDTQYF. The sequence in DNA is TGTGCCAGCAGCTTCCAGACAGAGAGCACAGATACGCAGTATTTT.